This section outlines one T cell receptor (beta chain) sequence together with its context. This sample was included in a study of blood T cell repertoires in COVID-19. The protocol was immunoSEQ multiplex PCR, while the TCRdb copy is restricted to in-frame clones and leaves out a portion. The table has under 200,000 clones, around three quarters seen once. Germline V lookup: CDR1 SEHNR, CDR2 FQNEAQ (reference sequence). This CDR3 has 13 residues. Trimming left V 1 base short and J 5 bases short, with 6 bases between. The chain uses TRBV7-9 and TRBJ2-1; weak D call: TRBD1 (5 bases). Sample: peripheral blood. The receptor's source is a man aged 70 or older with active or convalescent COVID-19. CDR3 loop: CASSLGQHNEQFF. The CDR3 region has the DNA TGTGCCAGCAGCTTAGGACAGCACAATGAGCAGTTCTTC. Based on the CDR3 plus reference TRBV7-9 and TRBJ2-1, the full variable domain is DTGVSQNPRHKITKRGQNVTFRCDPISEHNRLYWYRQTLGQGPEFLTYFQNEAQLEKSRLLSDRFSAERPKGSFSTLEIQRTEQGDSAMYLCASSLGQHNEQFFGPGTRLTVL.